This entry lists 8 T cell receptor beta chains sequenced from one sample in a study of human T cells and chemical hapten exposure. The time point was: patch test 3, about 24 weeks after DPC sensitization. Regarding treatment: therapeutic diphenylcyclopropenone sensitization with weekly scalp DPC. TCRdb recomputed calls from the RACE reads with MiXCR, one row per CDR3 protein. The data hold more than 70,000 distinct CDR3 sequences, with approximately 10% observed a single time. The starting material was whole blood, obtained in connection with sensitization to the hapten diphenylcyclopropenone (DPC). All receptors come from a woman aged 30 to 39 with alopecia areata. Some clones in this sample may be carry-over from other donors' samples.

This clonotype occurred a few times. J is TRBJ2-1 and V is TRBV5-8; perhaps TRBD2 as D (5 bases). There are 17 residues in the CDR3. Trimming shortened V by 5 bases and J by 0 bases, and 18 bases separated the two germline ends. The germline V gene encodes CDR1 SGHTS and CDR2 YDEGEE. The CDR3 spells CASSRLASTSSYNEQFF. In nucleotides, the CDR3 is TGTGCCAGCAGTCGGCTAGCTTCCACCAGCTCCTACAATGAGCAGTTCTTC.

The chain combines TRBV13 with TRBJ1-5; D is unclear. The CDR3 has 12 amino acids. Trimming shortened V by 2 bases and J by 7 bases, and 6 bases separated the two germline ends. Germline CDR1 is PRHDT and CDR2 is FYEKMQ (reference sequence). The CDR3 bases are TGTGCCAGCAGCTTATGGGGACAGCCCCAGCATTTT. It translates to CASSLWGQPQHF.

This clonotype has more than one count but fewer than ten. The chain joins TRBV19 to TRBJ1-2, with a tentative D call TRBD1 (6 bases). This CDR3 has 13 residues. Germline CDR1 and CDR2: LNHDA and SQIVND (reference sequence). The germline V and J ends were trimmed by 6 bases and 7 bases, with 15 bases remaining between them. The CDR3 spells CASSVYPGAGYTF. Written as DNA, the CDR3 is TGTGCCAGTAGCGTATACCCAGGGGCTGGCTACACCTTC. Based on the CDR3 plus reference TRBV19 and TRBJ1-2, the full variable domain is DGGITQSPKYLFRKEGQNVTLSCEQNLNHDAMYWYRQDPGQGLRLIYYSQIVNDFQKGDIAEGYSVSREKKESFPLTVTSAQKNPTAFYLCASSVYPGAGYTFGSGTRLTVV.

The table lists this clonotype with many counts. The chain is built from TRBV12-3 or TRBV12-4 and TRBJ2-3; a weak D match, TRBD2 (5 bases). The length of the CDR3 is 13 residues. Trimming pared 7 bases from V and 1 base from J, leaving 9 bases between. CDR3: CASTSLGTDTQYF. CDR3 bases: TGTGCCAGCACCTCACTAGGCACAGATACGCAGTATTTT.

This clonotype has at least ten counts. The V call is TRBV29-1, the J call TRBJ2-3, with TRBD2 matching 10 bases. The J segment lost 2 bases and the V segment lost 1 base, leaving 3 bases of the junction unmatched. Germline CDR1 SQVTM, CDR2 ANQGSEA. This CDR3 region has 15 residues. CDR3 loop: CSVEASGSLTDTQYF. CDR3 in DNA: TGCAGCGTTGAAGCTAGCGGGAGTCTCACAGATACGCAGTATTTT.

The chain couples TRBV5-6 to TRBJ2-5; D ambiguous. V was shortened by 0 bases and J by 0 bases, with 3 bases between the two germline ends. This CDR3 has 13 amino acids. Germline values: CDR1 SGHDT, CDR2 YYEEEE. This CDR3 is CASSLGYQETQYF. CDR3 nucleotides: TGTGCCAGCAGCTTGGGGTACCAAGAGACCCAGTACTTC.

This clonotype has at least ten counts. V gene TRBV4-2 combines with J gene TRBJ1-5; D not certain. Trimming left V 0 bases short and J 7 bases short, with 7 bases between. The germline CDR1 and CDR2 sequences are LGHNA and YNFKEQ. The CDR3 consists of 13 residues. The CDR3, as DNA: TGTGCCAGCAGCCAAGATATCGGACAGCCCCAGCATTTT. Its translation is CASSQDIGQPQHF.

This clonotype was seen repeatedly, ten times or more. This rearrangement joins TRBV30 to TRBJ2-7, with TRBD2 as a possible D gene (6 bases). CDR1 and CDR2 from the germline V gene are GTSNPN and SVGIG (reference sequence). V was shortened by 0 bases and J by 4 bases, with 16 bases between the two germline ends. The CDR3 spans 15 residues. The CDR3, as DNA: TGTGCCTGGAGTGTATCCGAGAGGAGGGAGTACGAGCAGTACTTC. Its protein is CAWSVSERREYEQYF.